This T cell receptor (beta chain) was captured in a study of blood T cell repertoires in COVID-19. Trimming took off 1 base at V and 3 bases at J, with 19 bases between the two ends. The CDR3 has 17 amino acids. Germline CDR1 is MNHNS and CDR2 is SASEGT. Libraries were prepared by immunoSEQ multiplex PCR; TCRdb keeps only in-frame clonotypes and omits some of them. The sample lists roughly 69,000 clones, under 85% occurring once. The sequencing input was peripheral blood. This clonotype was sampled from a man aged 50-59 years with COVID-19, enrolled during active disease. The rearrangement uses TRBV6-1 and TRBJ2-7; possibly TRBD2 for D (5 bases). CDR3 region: CASSEDGGGRTIYEQYF. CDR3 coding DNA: TGTGCCAGCAGTGAAGACGGAGGCGGACGGACGATCTACGAGCAGTACTTC.